The sequence of this T cell receptor beta chain was determined in a study of long-term antiretroviral therapy in people with HIV. At the survey level, the v3.0 immunoSEQ assay was run. Using immunoSEQ multiplex PCR, the repertoire was profiled, and TCRdb retains in-frame clones only, with some absent. The sample records 20,000 to 25,000 clones, nearly 95% being singletons. This specimen was unsorted PBMCs, taken 4.4 years after starting antiretroviral therapy. This receptor was identified in a woman aged 50 to 60 with HIV.

The CDR3: CASSVGLARETQYF. The CDR3 nucleotides read TGTGCCAGCAGTGTGGGACTAGCGCGAGAGACCCAGTACTTC. This chain links TRBV2 with TRBJ2-5, with 10 nucleotides matching TRBD2. Germline lookup yields CDR1 SNHLY and CDR2 FYNNEI. The CDR3 spans 14 residues. Trimming took 4 bases from V and 4 from J; bases not matched to a gene: 3.